What follows are 11 T cell receptor beta chains derived from one specimen sequenced in a study of memory CD4+ T cells and cytomegalovirus serostatus (dated 2019 in TCRdb). A FACSAria II was used to sort memory CD4+ T cells, defined as single viable CD3+CD4+CD8-CD45RO+ cells. Library preparation used the immunoSEQ multiplex PCR assay. TCRdb provides this immuneACCESS table in a form limited to in-frame rearrangements. Some clones are lacking; in checked studies, under half of them reflect an unresolved V gene, and why the rest are absent is not known. The sample contains some 41,000 clones, 76% of them found a single time. The top ten hold about 6% of the sample. Sequencing used memory CD4+ T cells from blood. The receptors stem from an adult in good health and CMV-seronegative.

This clone appeared once. J is TRBJ2-5 and V is TRBV6-6, with 7 bases that match TRBD1. CDR1 and CDR2 (germline): MNHNY, SVGAGI (reference sequence). V was clipped by 6 bases and J by 5 bases; unmatched bases: 6. This CDR3 spans 13 amino acids. CDR3 sequence reads: CASSRQGRETQYF. The CDR3 coding sequence is TGTGCCAGCAGCCGACAGGGTCGGGAGACCCAGTACTTC.

The rearrangement joins TRBV6-1 to TRBJ2-5; TRBD1 aligns across 9 bases. With 6 bases clipped from V and 5 bases from J, the junction kept 4 bases outside the gene matches. This CDR3 has 13 amino acids. CDR1 is MNHNS and CDR2 is SASEGT in the germline V gene. The CDR3 nucleotides read TGTGCCAGCAGCGGACAGGGGCAGGAGACCCAGTACTTC. Amino acids: CASSGQGQETQYF.

The chain couples TRBV7-8 to TRBJ2-1; TRBD2 agrees at 10 bases. Germline V gene sequence: CDR1 SGHVS, CDR2 FQNEAQ. The CDR3 runs 16 residues. With V trimmed by 1 base and J by 6 bases, 6 bases remained unmatched. CDR3 region: CASSLGRTSGSNEQFF. The CDR3 bases are TGTGCCAGCAGCTTAGGGCGGACTAGCGGTTCCAATGAGCAGTTCTTC.

The chain recombines TRBV28 with TRBJ2-5, with 9 bases fitting TRBD2. The CDR3 loop spans 17 amino acids. Trimming removed 3 bases from V and 4 bases from J; junction bases left unmatched: 12. CDR1 and CDR2 from the germline V gene are MDHEN and SYDVKM. Here the CDR3 DNA reads TGTGCCAGCAGTTTTGATAGCGGGAGATCCGGTGGAGAGACCCAGTACTTC. This translates into CASSFDSGRSGGETQYF.

This chain joins TRBV11-3 and TRBJ2-3; D is perhaps TRBD1 (6 bases). With 8 bases removed from V and 7 bases from J, the gap between germline ends came to 16 bases. Germline CDR1 reads SGHNT; CDR2 reads YENEEA. This CDR3 comprises 13 residues. In nucleotides, the CDR3 is TGTGCCAGCGGAAAAGGACAGCTAAATACGCAGTATTTT. Amino acids: CASGKGQLNTQYF.

This sequence joins TRBV7-3 and TRBJ2-5; D call uncertain. The CDR3 has 13 residues. Trimming left V 5 bases short and J 2 bases short, with 9 bases between. Germline V CDR1 and CDR2: SGHTA, FQGTGA. This chain's CDR3 is CASSPSRQETQYF. The CDR3 bases are TGTGCCAGCAGCCCCTCGCGGCAAGAGACCCAGTACTTC.

This clone was seen more than once but under ten times. The rearrangement uses TRBV4-2 and TRBJ1-3, with D maybe TRBD1 (6 bases). V shed 4 bases and J shed 2 bases, with 15 bases lying between them. This CDR3 comprises 16 residues. The germline CDR1 and CDR2 sequences are LGHNA and YNFKEQ. The CDR3 sequence is CASSLDRQVTGNTIYF. The CDR3 DNA follows: TGTGCCAGCAGCCTCGACCGACAGGTTACTGGAAACACCATATATTTT.

This chain uses TRBV11-2 with TRBJ2-2; D uncertain. This CDR3 region has 12 residues. Looked up from germline, CDR1 is SGHAT and CDR2 is FQNNGV. Trimming removed 3 bases at V and 7 bases at J, with 6 bases between. CDR3 region: CASSFNHGELFF. The CDR3 region has the DNA TGTGCCAGCAGCTTTAATCACGGGGAGCTGTTTTTT.

This rearrangement joins TRBV19 to TRBJ2-7, with D perhaps TRBD2 (5 bases). Trimming pared 5 bases from V and 4 bases from J, leaving 12 bases between. From germline, CDR1 is LNHDA and CDR2 SQIVND (reference sequence). CDR3 length equals 13 residues. The DNA for the CDR3 is TGTGCCAGTAGTGCCCGGGAAGGGTACGAGCAGTACTTC. This codes for CASSAREGYEQYF.

The rearrangement links TRBV6-5 to TRBJ2-7; TRBD2 agrees at 10 bases. V dropped 6 bases and J dropped 6; count of bases not matched to a gene: 8. Per germline, CDR1 MNHEY and CDR2 SVGAGI. CDR3 length: 14 residues. CDR3 amino acids: CASRVGTSVGEQYF. CDR3 in DNA: TGTGCCAGCAGAGTAGGGACTAGCGTAGGCGAGCAGTACTTC.

V and J are TRBV4-3 and TRBJ2-3, with 9 bases aligning to TRBD1. The germline gives CDR1 LGHNA, CDR2 YSLEER. V lost 4 bases, J lost 1 base, and 6 bases stayed unmatched. The CDR3 consists of 16 residues. The CDR3 loop is CASSPAGQGRTDTQYF. CDR3 coding DNA: TGCGCCAGCAGCCCAGCGGGACAGGGCCGCACAGATACGCAGTATTTT.